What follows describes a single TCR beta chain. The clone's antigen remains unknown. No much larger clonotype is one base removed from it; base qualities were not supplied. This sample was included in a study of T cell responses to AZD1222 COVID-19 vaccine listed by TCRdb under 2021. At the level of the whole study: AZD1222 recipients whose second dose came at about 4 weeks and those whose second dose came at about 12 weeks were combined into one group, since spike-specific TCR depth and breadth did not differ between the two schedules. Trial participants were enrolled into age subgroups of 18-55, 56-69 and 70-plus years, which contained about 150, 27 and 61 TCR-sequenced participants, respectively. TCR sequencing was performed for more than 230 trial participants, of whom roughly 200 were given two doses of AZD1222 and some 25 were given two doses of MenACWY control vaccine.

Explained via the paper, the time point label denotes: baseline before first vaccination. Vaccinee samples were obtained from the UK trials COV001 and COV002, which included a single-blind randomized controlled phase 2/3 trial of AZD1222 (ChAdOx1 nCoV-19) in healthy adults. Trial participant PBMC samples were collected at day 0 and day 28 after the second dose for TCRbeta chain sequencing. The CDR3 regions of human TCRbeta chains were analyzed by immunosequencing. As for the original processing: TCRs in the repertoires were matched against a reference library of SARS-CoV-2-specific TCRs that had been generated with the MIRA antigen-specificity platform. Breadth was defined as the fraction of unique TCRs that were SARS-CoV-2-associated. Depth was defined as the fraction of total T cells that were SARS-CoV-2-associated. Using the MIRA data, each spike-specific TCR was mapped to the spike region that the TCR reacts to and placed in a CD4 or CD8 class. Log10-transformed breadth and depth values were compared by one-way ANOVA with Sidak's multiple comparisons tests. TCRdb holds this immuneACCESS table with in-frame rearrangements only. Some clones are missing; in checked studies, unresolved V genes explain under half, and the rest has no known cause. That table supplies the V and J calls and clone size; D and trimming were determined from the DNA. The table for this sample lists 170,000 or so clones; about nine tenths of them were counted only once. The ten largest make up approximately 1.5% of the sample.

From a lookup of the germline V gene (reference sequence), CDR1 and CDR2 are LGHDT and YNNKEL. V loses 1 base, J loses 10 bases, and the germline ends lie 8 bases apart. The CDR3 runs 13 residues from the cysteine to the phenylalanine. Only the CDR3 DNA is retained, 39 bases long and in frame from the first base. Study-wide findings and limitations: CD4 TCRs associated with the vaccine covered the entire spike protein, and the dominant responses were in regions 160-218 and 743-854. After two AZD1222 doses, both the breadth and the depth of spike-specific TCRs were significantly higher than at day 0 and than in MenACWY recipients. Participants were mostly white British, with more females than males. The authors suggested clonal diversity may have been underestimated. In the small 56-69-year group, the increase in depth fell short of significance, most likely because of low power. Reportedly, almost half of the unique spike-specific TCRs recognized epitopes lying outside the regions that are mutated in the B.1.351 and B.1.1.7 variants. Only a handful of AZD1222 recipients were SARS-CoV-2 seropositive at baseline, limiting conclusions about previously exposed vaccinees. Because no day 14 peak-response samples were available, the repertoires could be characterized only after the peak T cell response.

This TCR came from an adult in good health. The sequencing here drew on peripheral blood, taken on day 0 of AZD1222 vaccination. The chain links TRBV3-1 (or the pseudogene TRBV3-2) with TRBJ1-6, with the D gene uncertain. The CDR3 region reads CASSQGTYSPLHF. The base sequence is TGTGCCAGCAGCCAAGGGACTTACTCACCCCTCCACTTT.